This is a list of T cell receptor beta chains from one sample in a study of CD8 T cells in Susac syndrome. One entry per CDR3 protein, called by TCRdb with MiXCR from the immunoSEQ multiplex PCR reads. The sample yields tens of thousands of distinct CDR3 sequences, about 92% seen once. Material for sequencing was CD4+ T cells from PBMCs. Receptors originate from a human donor with Susac syndrome. Each CDR3 is given with its conserved first and last residue. The D gene is left open where the match is weak. Rows give clone size only sometimes, using once, few, many, or a class for an expanded clone.

d_call: .
v_call: TRBV12-3/TRBV12-4
clone_size: .
j_call: TRBJ1-4
cdr3_aa: CASSSTKEGEKLFF
cdr3_nt: TGTGCCAGCAGTTCAACCAAAGAGGGTGAAAAACTGTTTTTT

d_call: TRBD2
v_call: TRBV20-1
clone_size: .
j_call: TRBJ2-3
cdr3_aa: CSATLSGGRTDTQYF
cdr3_nt: TGCAGTGCTACTCTGAGCGGGGGACGCACAGATACGCAGTATTTT

d_call: TRBD1
v_call: TRBV7-2
clone_size: once
j_call: TRBJ2-7
cdr3_aa: CASRRDRGEFNEQYF
cdr3_nt: TGTGCCAGCAGGCGCGACAGGGGGGAGTTCAACGAGCAGTACTTC

d_call: .
v_call: TRBV19
clone_size: .
j_call: TRBJ2-1
cdr3_aa: CASSISFQYNEQFF
cdr3_nt: TGTGCCAGTAGTATCTCTTTTCAATACAATGAGCAGTTCTTC

d_call: TRBD1
v_call: TRBV6-2/TRBV6-3
clone_size: .
j_call: TRBJ1-5
cdr3_aa: CASSRDRGSNQPQHF
cdr3_nt: TGTGCCAGCAGTAGAGACAGGGGCAGCAATCAGCCCCAGCATTTT

d_call: TRBD1
v_call: TRBV3-1
clone_size: once
j_call: TRBJ1-1
cdr3_aa: CASSPTGGDTEAFF
cdr3_nt: TGTGCCAGCAGCCCGACAGGGGGAGACACTGAAGCTTTCTTT

d_call: .
v_call: TRBV12-3/TRBV12-4
clone_size: .
j_call: TRBJ2-1
cdr3_aa: CASSFRLLSYNEQFF
cdr3_nt: TGTGCCAGCAGTTTCCGACTGCTCTCCTACAATGAGCAGTTCTTC

d_call: .
v_call: TRBV6-5
clone_size: .
j_call: TRBJ1-6
cdr3_aa: CASSYSGQGSSPLHF
cdr3_nt: TGTGCCAGCAGTTACTCGGGCCAGGGTAGTTCACCCCTCCACTTT

d_call: .
v_call: TRBV11-3
clone_size: .
j_call: TRBJ2-3
cdr3_aa: CASSFGPGRLDTQYF
cdr3_nt: .

d_call: TRBD2
v_call: TRBV24-1
clone_size: .
j_call: TRBJ2-3
cdr3_aa: CATSDLRATRSGGTQYF
cdr3_nt: TGTGCCACCAGTGATTTGAGGGCAACTCGCTCGGGAGGTACGCAGTATTTT

d_call: .
v_call: TRBV20-1
clone_size: .
j_call: TRBJ1-5
cdr3_aa: CSASRGRGNQPQHF
cdr3_nt: TGCAGTGCTAGTCGGGGGAGGGGCAATCAGCCCCAGCATTTT

d_call: TRBD2
v_call: TRBV9
clone_size: .
j_call: TRBJ2-2
cdr3_aa: CASSPRERGGSGELFF
cdr3_nt: TGTGCCAGCAGCCCCCGGGAGCGGGGGGGAAGCGGGGAGCTGTTTTTT

d_call: .
v_call: TRBV20-1
clone_size: .
j_call: TRBJ1-2
cdr3_aa: CSATTYHGYTF
cdr3_nt: TGCAGTGCAACTACATACCATGGCTACACCTTC

d_call: .
v_call: TRBV12-3/TRBV12-4
clone_size: .
j_call: TRBJ1-6
cdr3_aa: CASSPLSNSPLHF
cdr3_nt: TGTGCCAGCAGTCCCCTTTCGAATTCACCCCTCCACTTT

d_call: TRBD2
v_call: TRBV27
clone_size: .
j_call: TRBJ2-5
cdr3_aa: CATARGGPGQLNF
cdr3_nt: TGTGCCACCGCACGGGGGGGGCCAGGACAGTTGAACTTC

d_call: TRBD1
v_call: TRBV5-1
clone_size: .
j_call: TRBJ2-5
cdr3_aa: CASSLASGGQETQYF
cdr3_nt: TGCGCCAGCAGCTTGGCTTCAGGGGGCCAAGAGACCCAGTACTTC

d_call: .
v_call: TRBV12-3/TRBV12-4
clone_size: .
j_call: TRBJ1-6
cdr3_aa: CASTPGRGWSPLHF
cdr3_nt: TGTGCCAGCACCCCGGGGAGGGGTTGGTCACCCCTCCACTTT

d_call: .
v_call: TRBV28
clone_size: .
j_call: TRBJ1-5
cdr3_aa: CASSFQAWVSNQPQHF
cdr3_nt: TGTGCCAGCAGTTTCCAAGCGTGGGTTAGCAATCAGCCCCAGCATTTT

d_call: .
v_call: TRBV18
clone_size: .
j_call: TRBJ2-1
cdr3_aa: CASSSKGDSGYNEQFF
cdr3_nt: TGTGCCAGCTCATCAAAAGGGGACAGCGGGTACAATGAGCAGTTCTTC

d_call: TRBD1
v_call: TRBV19
clone_size: .
j_call: TRBJ1-4
cdr3_aa: CASSISINRGLGEKLFF
cdr3_nt: TGTGCCAGTAGTATCAGCATTAACAGGGGCCTTGGTGAAAAACTGTTTTTT

d_call: TRBD1
v_call: TRBV12-3/TRBV12-4
clone_size: .
j_call: TRBJ1-5
cdr3_aa: CASSPAGTVKNQPQHF
cdr3_nt: TGTGCCAGCAGCCCGGCCGGGACAGTAAAAAATCAGCCCCAGCATTTT

d_call: TRBD1
v_call: TRBV7-3
clone_size: .
j_call: TRBJ1-2
cdr3_aa: CASSPDREANYGYTF
cdr3_nt: TGTGCCAGCAGCCCGGACAGGGAGGCGAACTATGGCTACACCTTC

d_call: .
v_call: TRBV18
clone_size: .
j_call: TRBJ1-5
cdr3_aa: CASSATGSNQPQHF
cdr3_nt: TGTGCCAGCTCAGCGACGGGGAGCAATCAGCCCCAGCATTTT

d_call: .
v_call: TRBV20-1
clone_size: .
j_call: TRBJ2-7
cdr3_aa: CSALGMDEQYF
cdr3_nt: TGCAGTGCGTTGGGGATGGACGAGCAGTACTTC

d_call: TRBD2
v_call: TRBV7-7
clone_size: few
j_call: TRBJ2-5
cdr3_aa: CASSLAGGFQETQYF
cdr3_nt: TGTGCTAGCAGCTTAGCGGGGGGCTTCCAAGAGACCCAGTACTTC

d_call: .
v_call: TRBV7-2
clone_size: .
j_call: TRBJ2-7
cdr3_aa: CASSSNPHDEQYF
cdr3_nt: TGTGCCAGCAGCTCGAACCCCCACGACGAGCAGTACTTC

d_call: .
v_call: TRBV11-2
clone_size: .
j_call: TRBJ1-1
cdr3_aa: CASMDLNTEAFF
cdr3_nt: TGTGCCAGCATGGACCTGAACACTGAAGCTTTCTTT

d_call: TRBD1
v_call: TRBV7-2
clone_size: .
j_call: TRBJ2-5
cdr3_aa: CASSLAGGFNQETQYF
cdr3_nt: TGTGCCAGCAGCTTAGCAGGGGGCTTTAACCAAGAGACCCAGTACTTC

d_call: .
v_call: TRBV5-4
clone_size: .
j_call: TRBJ2-1
cdr3_aa: CASSLAGSHGVLNNEQFF
cdr3_nt: TGTGCCAGCAGCTTGGCCGGGTCCCATGGAGTCCTGAACAATGAGCAGTTCTTC

d_call: .
v_call: TRBV7-2
clone_size: .
j_call: TRBJ2-3
cdr3_aa: CASSPGPTDTQYF
cdr3_nt: TGTGCCAGCTCTCCGGGTCCCACAGATACGCAGTATTTT

d_call: TRBD1
v_call: TRBV5-6
clone_size: once
j_call: TRBJ2-3
cdr3_aa: CASSLAGTGPDTQYF
cdr3_nt: TGTGCCAGCAGCTTGGCCGGGACAGGGCCAGATACGCAGTATTTT

d_call: .
v_call: TRBV19
clone_size: .
j_call: TRBJ1-1
cdr3_aa: CASSRDTYEAFF
cdr3_nt: TGTGCCAGTAGCCGGGACACTTATGAAGCTTTCTTT

d_call: .
v_call: TRBV6-1
clone_size: .
j_call: TRBJ2-7
cdr3_aa: CASSSAGQAGKSYEQYF
cdr3_nt: TGTGCCAGCAGCTCCGCCGGGCAGGCCGGAAAGTCCTACGAGCAGTACTTC

d_call: .
v_call: TRBV7-9
clone_size: .
j_call: TRBJ1-2
cdr3_aa: CASSLGGINYGYTF
cdr3_nt: TGTGCCAGCAGCTTAGGGGGGATAAACTATGGCTACACCTTC

d_call: .
v_call: TRBV30
clone_size: .
j_call: TRBJ2-6
cdr3_aa: CAWNSPRTAPSGANVLTF
cdr3_nt: TGTGCCTGGAACTCCCCCCGGACGGCCCCCTCTGGGGCCAACGTCCTGACTTTC

d_call: .
v_call: TRBV27
clone_size: .
j_call: TRBJ1-4
cdr3_aa: CASSFQGLGEKLFF
cdr3_nt: TGTGCCAGCAGTTTTCAGGGGTTGGGTGAAAAACTGTTTTTT

d_call: .
v_call: TRBV9
clone_size: once
j_call: TRBJ2-2
cdr3_aa: CASSGSGTNTGELFF
cdr3_nt: TGTGCCAGCAGCGGGTCAGGGACGAACACCGGGGAGCTGTTTTTT

d_call: .
v_call: TRBV29-1
clone_size: .
j_call: TRBJ1-2
cdr3_aa: CSVVGVWGYTF
cdr3_nt: TGCAGCGTTGTTGGCGTGTGGGGCTACACCTTC

d_call: .
v_call: TRBV12-3/TRBV12-4
clone_size: .
j_call: TRBJ2-7
cdr3_aa: CASSFREHSYEQYF
cdr3_nt: TGTGCCAGCAGTTTCCGGGAACACTCCTACGAGCAGTACTTC

d_call: .
v_call: TRBV28
clone_size: .
j_call: TRBJ2-1
cdr3_aa: CASSITGGVYNEQFF
cdr3_nt: TGTGCCAGCAGTATAACAGGGGGGGTCTACAATGAGCAGTTCTTC

d_call: .
v_call: TRBV14
clone_size: .
j_call: TRBJ2-5
cdr3_aa: CASSRGQLPREETQYF
cdr3_nt: TGTGCCAGCAGCCGTGGACAGCTCCCTAGGGAAGAGACCCAGTACTTC

d_call: TRBD2
v_call: TRBV13
clone_size: .
j_call: TRBJ2-7
cdr3_aa: CASSLRVAGRAVYEQYF
cdr3_nt: TGTGCCAGCAGCTTAAGGGTAGCGGGTCGGGCCGTTTACGAGCAGTACTTC

d_call: .
v_call: TRBV6-2/TRBV6-3
clone_size: .
j_call: TRBJ2-7
cdr3_aa: CASSFNPLGQYF
cdr3_nt: TGTGCCAGCAGTTTTAACCCCCTGGGGCAGTACTTC